The clone carrying this T cell receptor (beta chain) was counted once. What it binds is unknown. Patients chosen for sequencing had shown CD8+CD57+ cell expansion by flow cytometry. The sample originates from a study of CD8+CD57+ T cells in acquired aplastic anemia. Study-level points and caveats: Patients and healthy controls showed no significant CD8+ Simpson's diversity difference. Comparison of patients with controls identified approximately 28 shared CD8+ CDR3 sequences.

The CDR3 has 18 amino acids. Trimming removed 2 bases from V and 3 bases from J, with 23 bases in between. Germline V lookup: CDR1 SGHTA, CDR2 FQGTGA. It was genomic DNA that served as the template for profiling TCR beta VDJ and CDR3. TCRdb re-called the reads with MiXCR, one entry per CDR3 protein. Of 200,000 to 300,000 distinct CDR3 sequences listed, 65% to 90% are singletons. The chain joins TRBV7-3 to TRBJ2-7; no clear D. This clonotype was sampled from a human donor with aplastic anemia. Sequences were obtained from sorted CD4+, CD8+, or CD8+CD57+ T cells (not recorded which) from PBMCs. The CDR3 reads CASSLAADADALYYEQYV. In DNA form, the CDR3 reads TGTGCCAGCAGCTTAGCGGCAGATGCGGATGCCCTGTACTACGAGCAGTACGTC.